This T cell receptor beta chain was recovered during a study of beta chain features in type 1 diabetes. General study results and limits: The study found moderately but significantly shorter TCRB CDR3s in all four CD4+ subsets of Type 1 diabetes patients. Amplification by PCR could prefer shorter templates, with the same effect in patients and controls.

Germline CDR1 is SGHRS and CDR2 is YFSETQ. Between the trimmed V and J ends, which lost 3 bases and 5 bases, there was a span of 12 bases. CDR3 length: 14 residues. The authors sorted CD4+ naive, central memory, regulatory and stem cell-like memory cells via CD45RO/CCR7/CD25/CD127/CD95/CD27. As every portion of the isolated RNA was reverse transcribed, the sequencing read expressed TCRB transcripts. Using immunoSEQ multiplex PCR, the repertoire was profiled, and TCRdb retains in-frame clones only, with some absent. Of 310,000 or so clones detected, about 15% appear once; the ten largest clones hold approximately 0.015%. About this clone: The antigen remains undetermined.

The TCR was taken from a man younger than 35 with type 1 diabetes. The sample comprised naive CD4+ T cells from blood. The chain has TRBV5-1 and TRBJ2-1; weak D call: TRBD2 (5 bases). The CDR3 DNA reads as TGCGCCAGCAGCTCGGGGTTAAACCACAATGAGCAGTTCTTC. Translated: CASSSGLNHNEQFF. Full variable domain (remainder filled in from reference TRBV5-1 and TRBJ2-1): KAGVTQTPRYLIKTRGQQVTLSCSPISGHRSVSWYQQTPGQGLQFLFEYFSETQRNKGNFPGRFSGRQFSNSRSEMNVSTLELGDSALYLCASSSGLNHNEQFFGPGTRLTVL.